This TCR beta chain stems from a study of T cell responses to AZD1222 COVID-19 vaccine (dated by TCRdb to about 2021). The study in broad terms: AZD1222 recipients given second doses at about 4 weeks or at about 12 weeks were pooled, since spike-specific TCR depth and breadth were not found to differ between the two schedules. A total of 233 trial participants underwent TCR sequencing, of whom about 210 had received two doses of AZD1222 and approximately 25 had received two doses of the MenACWY control vaccine. Enrollment into the trials was organized by age into subgroups of 18-55, 56-69 and 70-plus years, and those subgroups contained roughly 150, 30 and 60 TCR-sequenced participants, respectively.

What the time point label conveys for this sample: baseline before first vaccination. The vaccinee samples were drawn from two UK trials, COV001 and COV002, one of which was a single-blind randomized controlled phase 2/3 trial testing AZD1222 (ChAdOx1 nCoV-19) in healthy adults. For TCRbeta chain sequencing, PBMC samples were collected from trial participants at day 0 and at day 28 after the second dose. Results and caveats for the whole study, not just this receptor: Conclusions about previously exposed vaccinees are limited, since just a handful of AZD1222 recipients were seropositive for SARS-CoV-2 at baseline. Because no samples from the day 14 peak response were available, repertoires could be characterized only after the peak T cell response. In the small 56-69-year group, the increase in depth fell short of significance, most likely because of low power. Reportedly, almost half of the unique spike-specific TCRs recognized epitopes lying outside the regions that are mutated in the B.1.351 and B.1.1.7 variants. Vaccine-associated CD4 TCRs spanned the whole spike protein, with dominant responses in regions 160-218 and 743-854. A significant rise in spike-specific TCR breadth and depth was observed after two AZD1222 doses relative to day 0 and relative to MenACWY recipients. Participants were mostly white British, with more females than males. The authors suggested clonal diversity may have been underestimated.

V is clipped by 5 bases and J by 1 base, and the sequence between their germline boundaries is 26 bases long. Measured from the cysteine to the phenylalanine, the CDR3 is 19 residues long. This entry keeps only the CDR3 DNA: 57 bases, framed from base 1. CDR1 and CDR2, per the germline V gene (reference sequence), are MNHEY and SMNVEV. The CDR3 regions of human TCRbeta chains were analyzed by immunosequencing. Concerning the study's data processing: Repertoire TCRs were checked for matches against a reference library of SARS-CoV-2-specific TCRs that had been generated using the MIRA antigen-specificity platform. Breadth was defined as the fraction of unique TCRs that were SARS-CoV-2-associated, and depth was defined as the fraction of total T cells that were SARS-CoV-2-associated. Each spike-specific TCR was assigned to its reactive spike region and to a CD4 or CD8 class using the MIRA data. Log10-transformed breadth and depth values were compared by one-way ANOVA with Sidak's multiple comparisons tests. TCRdb retrieved this table from immuneACCESS and kept in-frame rearrangements only. Not all clones are present; in checked studies, unresolved V genes account for under half, and no reason is known for the remainder. That table is the source of V, J and clone size, and D and trimming were worked out from the DNA. The sample has 130,000 to 150,000 clones on record, over 85% of them singletons. The biggest ten clones account for over 1.5% of the sample.

Comment on this clone: It has no known antigen specificity. Base qualities were left out, and no much larger clone turns up one base away.

The input for sequencing was peripheral blood, taken on day 0 of AZD1222 vaccination. This receptor chain uses TRBV27 and TRBJ1-2; matching of 6 bases hints at TRBD1 as the D gene. The receptor was isolated from an adult in good health. The DNA sequence is TGTGCCAGCAGTCATCGCCGGACAGCCACATACCCGCTTAACTATGGCTACACCTTC. Its coded protein is CASSHRRTATYPLNYGYTF.